This T cell receptor beta chain is drawn from a study of blood T cells in healthy people across ages. For the second PCR, which ran for roughly 6 to 12 cycles, a sample-barcoded 5' primer and a J-beta primer mix were used. Each of the cDNA molecules was tagged by a template-switch adaptor with 12 random nucleotides. Using its own MiXCR run on the 5' RACE reads, TCRdb lists one record per CDR3 protein. Found here are roughly 1.5 million distinct CDR3 sequences, about 45% of them singletons; the top ten hold about 4.1%. The trim removed 5 bases at V and 6 bases at J, leaving 10 bases unmatched. The CDR3 has 15 amino acids. CDR1 and CDR2 from the germline V gene are MNHNY and SVGAGI (reference sequence).

V gene TRBV6-6 combines with J gene TRBJ1-1; 9 bases are shared with TRBD1. This receptor was taken from a woman younger than 30 in good health. The specimen was blood. CDR3 sequence reads: CASSAPDRGGPEAFF. The CDR3 DNA follows: TGTGCCAGCAGTGCCCCGGACAGGGGCGGACCTGAAGCTTTCTTT.